The 23 T cell receptor beta chains below come from one sample, sequenced in a study of a mutant IDH1 vaccine in newly diagnosed glioma (dated by TCRdb to about 2021). Library preparation was by the immunoSEQ multiplex PCR assay. TCRdb mirrors the immuneACCESS table, restricted to in-frame sequences. Some clones are absent from its copies; in checked studies, under half trace to an unresolved V gene, and the reason for the others is unknown. This sample comprises around 40,000 clones, 78% of them detected only once. The top ten clones comprise around 6.5% of the sample. These receptors are not linked to any known antigen. The time point label corresponds to: week 23, last vaccination. Every vaccine dose consisted of 300 ug of a 20-mer mutant IDH1 peptide in Montanide, administered subcutaneously together with topical imiquimod. The sequencing used PBMCs, collected from a glioma patient whose treatment included an IDH1 peptide vaccine. These TCRs come from a woman between 35 and 50 years old with glioma. Some clones in this sample may be carry-over from other donors' samples.

This clone was counted only a few times. This chain's CDR3 is CASSARDSRSSGTGELFF. The CDR3 nucleotides read TGTGCCAGCAGCGCACGGGACAGCCGATCCTCGGGCACCGGGGAGCTGTTTTTT. The chain has TRBV9 and TRBJ2-2; 7 bases are shared with TRBD1. With V trimmed by 3 bases and J by 4 bases, 15 bases remained unmatched. Germline assignment: CDR1 SGDLS and CDR2 YYNGEE. This CDR3 spans 18 amino acids.

The genes are TRBV28 and TRBJ1-2; D gene ambiguous. Trimming shortened V by 8 bases and J by 8 bases, and 9 bases separated the two germline ends. This CDR3 has 10 residues. CDR1 is MDHEN, CDR2 SYDVKM, per germline. This CDR3 reads CASRKLGYTF. The CDR3, as DNA: TGTGCCAGCCGTAAGCTCGGCTACACCTTC.

The J gene is TRBJ2-1, the V gene TRBV2, with D possibly TRBD1 on 6 matching bases. V gave up 5 bases and J gave up 0 bases, with 11 bases separating them. CDR3 length equals 15 residues. Germline values: CDR1 SNHLY, CDR2 FYNNEI. The CDR3 loop reads CASSRQASSYNEQFF. The CDR3 DNA is TGTGCCAGCAGTAGACAGGCGAGCTCCTACAATGAGCAGTTCTTC.

This clone has just a few counts. This CDR3 reads CASSFTGLLTEKLFF. The CDR3 DNA sequence: TGTGCCAGCAGCTTTACAGGGCTTTTAACCGAAAAACTGTTTTTT. This chain connects TRBV5-6 to TRBJ1-4; TRBD1 is a possible D gene (6 bases). The CDR3 has 15 amino acids. Germline assignment: CDR1 SGHDT and CDR2 YYEEEE. V was shortened by 2 bases and J by 8 bases, with 16 bases between the two germline ends.

V and J are TRBV19 and TRBJ2-5; 10 nucleotides agree with TRBD2. Germline V gene lookup returns CDR1 LNHDA and CDR2 SQIVND (reference sequence). The junction had 6 bases not matched to a gene; V was cut back by 3 bases and J by 2 bases. This CDR3 is built from 16 residues. The CDR3 protein is CASSMRAGGLQETQYF. For the CDR3, the DNA is TGTGCCAGTAGTATGAGAGCGGGGGGGCTGCAAGAGACCCAGTACTTC.

This chain joins TRBV5-4 and TRBJ1-1, with D uncertain. Germline CDR1 reads SGHNT; CDR2 reads YYREEE (reference sequence). Trimming left V 5 bases short and J 4 bases short, with 12 bases between. The CDR3 spans 13 residues. CDR3 nucleotides: TGTGCCAGCAGGAGCCTCGGGTTCACTGAAGCTTTCTTT. Its protein is CASRSLGFTEAFF.

The chain links TRBV28 to TRBJ1-5, with D maybe TRBD1 (5 bases). This CDR3 region has 14 residues. V was trimmed by 8 bases and J by 5 bases, leaving 16 bases between them. Germline lookup yields CDR1 MDHEN and CDR2 SYDVKM. The CDR3 sequence is CASVKWGLDQPQHF. CDR3 sequence (DNA): TGTGCCAGCGTCAAATGGGGACTAGATCAGCCCCAGCATTTT.

Here the CDR3 reads CASSSYSDRAETQYF. CDR3 bases: TGTGCCAGCAGCAGTTATTCGGACAGGGCGGAGACCCAGTACTTC. This rearrangement joins TRBV9 to TRBJ2-5; 8 bases match TRBD1. This CDR3 contains 15 residues. CDR1 SGDLS and CDR2 YYNGEE come from the germline V gene. J lost 5 bases, V lost 4 bases, and 10 bases had no gene match. The entire variable domain, with the rest obtained from reference TRBV9 and TRBJ2-5, is as follows: DSGVTQTPKHLITATGQRVTLRCSPRSGDLSVYWYQQSLDQGLQFLIQYYNGEERAKGNILERFSAQQFPDLHSELNLSSLELGDSALYFCASSSYSDRAETQYFGPGTRLLVL.

The J gene is TRBJ1-2, the V gene TRBV7-9; D is unclear. V lost 0 bases and J lost 6, with 11 bases in between. The CDR3 has 14 residues. In germline, CDR1 is SEHNR, CDR2 FQNEAQ (reference sequence). The CDR3: CASSLAAPVNGYTF. DNA for the CDR3: TGTGCCAGCAGCTTAGCTGCGCCCGTGAATGGCTACACCTTC.

This clone was counted once. This CDR3 is CASSFTPFGHTEAFF. The DNA for the CDR3 is TGTGCCAGCAGTTTCACCCCTTTCGGCCACACTGAAGCTTTCTTT. The V gene is TRBV28, the J gene TRBJ1-1, with D hard to call. Germline CDR1 and CDR2: MDHEN and SYDVKM. The CDR3 covers 15 residues. Trimming took off 3 bases at V and 3 bases at J, with 14 bases between the two ends.

The chain combines TRBV4-3 with TRBJ2-7; TRBD1 matches 9 bases. This CDR3 contains 16 residues. CDR1 and CDR2 (germline): LGHNA, YSLEER. Germline trimming cut 0 bases from V and 3 bases from J; bases unmatched to any gene: 6. CDR3 in amino acids: CASSQDTGGFVYEQYF. DNA of the CDR3: TGCGCCAGCAGCCAAGATACAGGGGGCTTTGTCTACGAGCAGTACTTC.

The chain employs TRBV5-4 and TRBJ1-1; 7 nucleotides match TRBD1. Germline V lookup: CDR1 SGHNT, CDR2 YYREEE (reference sequence). The J segment lost 0 bases and the V segment lost 3 bases, leaving 8 bases of the junction unmatched. The CDR3 consists of 16 residues. As DNA, the CDR3 is TGTGCCAGCAGCTCGATTCAGACAGGGTTGAACACTGAAGCTTTCTTT. It yields the protein CASSSIQTGLNTEAFF.

V and J are TRBV29-1 and TRBJ1-2, with 9 bases lining up with TRBD1. Germline CDR1 SQVTM, CDR2 ANQGSEA. The ends lost 3 bases at V and 4 bases at J; junction bases unmatched: 3. The CDR3 totals 13 residues. The CDR3: CSVEEDRGYGYTF. Here the CDR3 DNA reads TGCAGCGTTGAGGAGGACAGGGGCTATGGCTACACCTTC. Together with reference TRBV29-1 and TRBJ1-2, the CDR3 gives the full variable domain: SAVISQKPSRDICQRGTSLTIQCQVDSQVTMMFWYRQQPGQSLTLIATANQGSEATYESGFVIDKFPISRPNLTFSTLTVSNMSPEDSSIYLCSVEEDRGYGYTFGSGTRLTVV.

The chain combines TRBV7-2 with TRBJ1-3; D unresolved. Trimming removed 5 bases from V and 7 bases from J, with 6 bases in between. The germline gives CDR1 SGHTA, CDR2 FQGNSA. There are 11 residues in the CDR3. The CDR3 DNA reads as TGTGCCAGCAGCCGGGAGAACACCATATATTTT. Translation: CASSRENTIYF.

The genes are TRBV5-1 and TRBJ2-1; 12 bases agree with TRBD2. V shed 1 base and J 10 bases; nucleotides not matched to a gene: 6. Germline values: CDR1 SGHRS, CDR2 YFSETQ. The CDR3 consists of 15 residues. The CDR3 spells CASSLRRLAGGEQFF. CDR3 nucleotides: TGCGCCAGCAGCTTGCGTCGGCTAGCGGGGGGGGAGCAGTTCTTC.

V is TRBV5-6 and J is TRBJ1-4, with D unresolved. Germline V gene sequence: CDR1 SGHDT, CDR2 YYEEEE. V lost 1 base and J 5 bases, leaving 12 bases between the germline ends. The CDR3 length is 15 residues. CDR3 DNA sequence: TGTGCCAGCAGCTTGCGTGCTGGGAGAAATGAAAAACTGTTTTTT. Translating gives CASSLRAGRNEKLFF. Supplemented by reference TRBV5-6 and TRBJ1-4, the full variable domain reads DAGVTQSPTHLIKTRGQQVTLRCSPKSGHDTVSWYQQALGQGPQFIFQYYEEEERQRGNFPDRFSGHQFPNYSSELNVNALLLGDSALYLCASSLRAGRNEKLFFGSGTQLSVL.

V is TRBV4-3 and J is TRBJ1-1; D is unclear. This CDR3 has 16 residues. V lost 0 bases and J lost 0, with 11 bases in between. Germline V gene sequence: CDR1 LGHNA, CDR2 YSLEER. The CDR3, as DNA: TGCGCCAGCAGCCAAGATCGTGGAGCCATGAACACTGAAGCTTTCTTT. Translated, it gives CASSQDRGAMNTEAFF.

This clone has just a few counts. This chain joins TRBV19 and TRBJ2-7; D assignment may be TRBD1 or TRBD2 (5 bases each). CDR3 length equals 15 residues. The germline gives CDR1 LNHDA, CDR2 SQIVND (reference sequence). V lost 5 bases and J lost 2, with 16 bases in between. This CDR3 reads CASSVTGTDPYEQYF. CDR3 in DNA: TGTGCCAGTAGTGTTACCGGGACGGATCCCTACGAGCAGTACTTC.

V usage is TRBV7-9 and J usage is TRBJ2-7; weak D call: TRBD1 (6 bases). The CDR3 contains 11 residues. The germline V gene encodes CDR1 SEHNR and CDR2 FQNEAQ (reference sequence). With 8 bases removed from V and 5 bases from J, the gap between germline ends came to 10 bases. The CDR3 nucleotides are TGTGCCAGCCAAACAGGGAACGAGCAGTACTTC. Translated: CASQTGNEQYF.

V is TRBV4-3 and J is TRBJ2-2, with D possibly TRBD1 on 6 matching bases. The length of the CDR3 is 17 residues. V lost 1 base to trimming and J lost 8 bases, with 20 bases between them. The germline gives CDR1 LGHNA, CDR2 YSLEER. CDR3 nucleotide sequence: TGCGCCAGCAGCCAAGGATGGATGACAGGCCTCGGGGGGGAGCTGTTTTTT. Translated, it gives CASSQGWMTGLGGELFF.

CDR3 nucleotides: TGTGCCACCAGCAGAGGAGGAGAGGGGAGTGAGCAGTTCTTC. Translating gives CATSRGGEGSEQFF. The chain recombines TRBV15 with TRBJ2-1; TRBD1 or TRBD2 may be the D gene (5 bases each). There are 14 residues in the CDR3. With 1 base removed from V and 9 bases from J, the gap between germline ends came to 13 bases. Germline lookup yields CDR1 LNHNV and CDR2 YYDKDF (reference sequence).

V usage is TRBV27 and J usage is TRBJ2-7; TRBD1 is a possible D gene (6 bases). The CDR3 covers 15 residues. Germline V gene sequence: CDR1 MNHEY, CDR2 SMNVEV (reference sequence). Trimming left V 5 bases short and J 6 bases short, with 20 bases between. The CDR3 DNA follows: TGTGCCAGCAGTCCCCCCGGGACATCACGGGTCGAGCAGTACTTC. This codes for CASSPPGTSRVEQYF.

This chain joins TRBV28 and TRBJ1-1, with 7 positions matching TRBD1. CDR3 size: 13 residues. The germline V gene encodes CDR1 MDHEN and CDR2 SYDVKM. V was pared by 6 bases and J by 2 bases, with 3 bases of the junction left unmatched. The CDR3 protein is CASRTGSNTEAFF. CDR3 nucleotide sequence: TGTGCCAGCAGGACAGGGAGCAACACTGAAGCTTTCTTT.